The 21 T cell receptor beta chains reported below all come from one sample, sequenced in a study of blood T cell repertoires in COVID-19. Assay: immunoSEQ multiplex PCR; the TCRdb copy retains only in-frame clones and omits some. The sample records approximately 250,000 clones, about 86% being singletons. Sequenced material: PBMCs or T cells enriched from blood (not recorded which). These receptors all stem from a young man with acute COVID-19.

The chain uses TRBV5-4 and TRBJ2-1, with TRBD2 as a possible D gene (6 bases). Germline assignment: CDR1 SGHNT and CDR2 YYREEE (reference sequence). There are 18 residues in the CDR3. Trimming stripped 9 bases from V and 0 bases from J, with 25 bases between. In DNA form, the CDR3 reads TGTGCCATACCCGCGACGGAGCGGGCGGCTAGCTCCTACAATGAGCAGTTCTTC. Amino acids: CAIPATERAASSYNEQFF.

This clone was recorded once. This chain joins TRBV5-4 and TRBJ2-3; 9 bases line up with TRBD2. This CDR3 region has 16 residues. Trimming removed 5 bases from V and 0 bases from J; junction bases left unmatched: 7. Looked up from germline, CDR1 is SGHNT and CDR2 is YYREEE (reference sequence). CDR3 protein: CASSTGTSKSTDTQYF. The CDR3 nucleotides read TGTGCCAGCAGTACCGGGACTAGCAAGAGCACAGATACGCAGTATTTT.

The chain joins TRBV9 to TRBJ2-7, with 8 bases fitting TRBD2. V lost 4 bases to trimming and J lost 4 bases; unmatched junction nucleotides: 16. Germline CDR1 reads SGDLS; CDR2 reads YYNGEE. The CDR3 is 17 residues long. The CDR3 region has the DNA TGTGCCAGCAGCCCCCGGGTTGGCGGGAGGACGGGGTACGAGCAGTACGTC. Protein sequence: CASSPRVGGRTGYEQYV.

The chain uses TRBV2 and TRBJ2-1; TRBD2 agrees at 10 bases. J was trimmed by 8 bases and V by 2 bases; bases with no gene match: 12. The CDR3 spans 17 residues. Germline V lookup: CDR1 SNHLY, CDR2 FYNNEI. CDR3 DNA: TGTGCCAGCAGTGAAACACTAGCGGGGAGACAAGTGGATGAGCAGTTCTTC. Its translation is CASSETLAGRQVDEQFF.

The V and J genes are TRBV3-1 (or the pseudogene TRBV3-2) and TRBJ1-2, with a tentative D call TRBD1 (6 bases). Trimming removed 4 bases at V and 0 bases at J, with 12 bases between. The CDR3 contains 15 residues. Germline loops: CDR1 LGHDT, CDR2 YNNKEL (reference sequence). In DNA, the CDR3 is TGTGCCAGCAGCCTAGGACAGATAACTAACTATGGCTACACCTTC. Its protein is CASSLGQITNYGYTF.

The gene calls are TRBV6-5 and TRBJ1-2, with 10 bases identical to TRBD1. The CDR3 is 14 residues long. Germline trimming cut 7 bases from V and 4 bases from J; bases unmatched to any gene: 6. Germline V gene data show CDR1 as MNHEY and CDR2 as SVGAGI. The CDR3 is CASKNGQGGYGYTF. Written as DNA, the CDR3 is TGTGCCAGCAAAAACGGACAGGGGGGCTATGGCTACACCTTC.

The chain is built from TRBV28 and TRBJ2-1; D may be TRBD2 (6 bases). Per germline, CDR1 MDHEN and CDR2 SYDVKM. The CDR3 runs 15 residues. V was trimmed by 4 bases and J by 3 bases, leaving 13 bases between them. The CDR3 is CASSSSLGGYNEQFF. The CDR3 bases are TGTGCCAGCAGTTCCTCTCTGGGGGGCTACAATGAGCAGTTCTTC.

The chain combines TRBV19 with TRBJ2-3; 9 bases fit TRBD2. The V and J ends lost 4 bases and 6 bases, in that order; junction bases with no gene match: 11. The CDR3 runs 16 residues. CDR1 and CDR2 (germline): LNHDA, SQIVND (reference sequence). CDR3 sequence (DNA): TGTGCCAGTAGTACCGTGATAGCGGGGGTTCGTGATACGCAGTATTTT. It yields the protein CASSTVIAGVRDTQYF.

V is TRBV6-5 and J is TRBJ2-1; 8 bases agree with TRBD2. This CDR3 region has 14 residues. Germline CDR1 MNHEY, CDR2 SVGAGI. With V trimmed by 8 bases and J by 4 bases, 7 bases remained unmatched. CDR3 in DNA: TGTGCCAGCCTCGGGGGGGGGCCGTACAATGAGCAGTTCTTC. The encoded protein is CASLGGGPYNEQFF.

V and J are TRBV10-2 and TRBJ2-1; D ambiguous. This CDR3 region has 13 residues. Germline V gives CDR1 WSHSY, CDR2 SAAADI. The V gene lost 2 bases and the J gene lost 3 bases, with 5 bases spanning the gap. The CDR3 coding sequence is TGCGCCAGCAGTGAGAGCCTCTACAATGAGCAGTTCTTC. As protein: CASSESLYNEQFF.

As DNA, the CDR3 is TGTGCCAGCAGCTTAAAAGGGGGCAATAATGAAAAACTGTTTTTT. As protein: CASSLKGGNNEKLFF. This sequence joins TRBV11-3 and TRBJ1-4, with 7 bases lining up with TRBD1. The CDR3 is 15 amino acids. The germline V gene has CDR1 SGHNT and CDR2 YENEEA. Trimming at V came to 2 bases and at J to 4 bases, leaving 4 bases not matched to a gene. Filled out from reference TRBV11-3 and TRBJ1-4, the complete variable domain reads EAGVVQSPRYKIIEKKQPVAFWCNPISGHNTLYWYLQNLGQGPELLIRYENEEAVDDSQLPKDRFSAERLKGVDSTLKIQPAELGDSAVYLCASSLKGGNNEKLFFGSGTQLSVL.

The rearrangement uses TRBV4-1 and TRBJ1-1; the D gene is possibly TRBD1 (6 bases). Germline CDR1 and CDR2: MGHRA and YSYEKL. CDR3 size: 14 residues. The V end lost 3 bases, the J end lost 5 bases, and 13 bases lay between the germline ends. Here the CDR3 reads CASSQSNRVTEAFF. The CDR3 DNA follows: TGCGCCAGCAGCCAGAGCAACAGGGTTACTGAAGCTTTCTTT.

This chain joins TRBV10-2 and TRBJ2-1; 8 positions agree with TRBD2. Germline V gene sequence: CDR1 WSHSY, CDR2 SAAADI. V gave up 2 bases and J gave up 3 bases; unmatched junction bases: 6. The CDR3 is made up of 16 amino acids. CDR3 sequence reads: CASSERGTRNYNEQFF. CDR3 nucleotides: TGCGCCAGCAGTGAGAGGGGGACTAGAAACTACAATGAGCAGTTCTTC.

The CDR3 sequence: CASSIDGGLAGANEQFF. CDR3 coding DNA: TGTGCCAGTAGTATAGATGGGGGGCTAGCGGGAGCCAATGAGCAGTTCTTC. The V call is TRBV19, the J call TRBJ2-1; 10 nucleotides line up with TRBD2. CDR1 and CDR2 (germline): LNHDA, SQIVND (reference sequence). V was pared by 0 bases and J by 6 bases, with 8 bases of the junction left unmatched. The CDR3 length is 17 residues.

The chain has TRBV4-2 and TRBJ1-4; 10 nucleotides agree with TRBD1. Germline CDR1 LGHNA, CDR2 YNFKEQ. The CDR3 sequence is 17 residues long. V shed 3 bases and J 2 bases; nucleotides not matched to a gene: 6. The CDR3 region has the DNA TGTGCCAGCAGCCAGACCGGGACAGGGGAGACTAATGAAAAACTGTTTTTT. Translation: CASSQTGTGETNEKLFF.

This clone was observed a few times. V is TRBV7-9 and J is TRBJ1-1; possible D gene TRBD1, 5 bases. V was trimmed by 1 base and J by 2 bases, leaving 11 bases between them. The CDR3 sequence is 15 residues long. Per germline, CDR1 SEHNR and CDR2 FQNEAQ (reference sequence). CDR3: CASSLERGLNTEAFF. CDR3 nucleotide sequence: TGTGCCAGCAGCTTAGAGCGGGGCCTAAACACTGAAGCTTTCTTT.

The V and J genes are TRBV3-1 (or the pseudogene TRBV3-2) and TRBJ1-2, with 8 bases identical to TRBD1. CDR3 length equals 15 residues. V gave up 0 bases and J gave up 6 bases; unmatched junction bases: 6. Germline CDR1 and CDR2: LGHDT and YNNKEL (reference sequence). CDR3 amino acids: CASSQDLAGGDGYTF. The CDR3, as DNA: TGTGCCAGCAGCCAAGATCTTGCAGGGGGCGATGGCTACACCTTC.

CDR3 loop: CASSQGGGGRTEAFF. In nucleotides, the CDR3 is TGCGCCAGCAGCCAAGGGGGGGGCGGTCGAACTGAAGCTTTCTTT. The V call is TRBV4-1, the J call TRBJ1-1; D might be TRBD1 (6 bases). The CDR3 covers 15 residues. Trimming cost V 1 base and J 5 bases, with 14 bases left between them. The germline gives CDR1 MGHRA, CDR2 YSYEKL.

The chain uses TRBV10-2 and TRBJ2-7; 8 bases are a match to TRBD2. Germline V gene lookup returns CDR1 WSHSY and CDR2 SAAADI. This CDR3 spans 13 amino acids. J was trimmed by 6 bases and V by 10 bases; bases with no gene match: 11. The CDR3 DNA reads TGCGCCACCCCGGGACTAGTGATTCGCGAGCAGTACGTC. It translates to CATPGLVIREQYV.

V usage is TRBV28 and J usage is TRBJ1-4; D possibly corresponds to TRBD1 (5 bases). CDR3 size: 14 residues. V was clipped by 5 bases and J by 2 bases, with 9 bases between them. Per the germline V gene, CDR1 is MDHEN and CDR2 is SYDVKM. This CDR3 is CASSGGLTNEKLFF. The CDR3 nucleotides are TGTGCCAGCAGTGGGGGACTGACTAATGAAAAACTGTTTTTT.

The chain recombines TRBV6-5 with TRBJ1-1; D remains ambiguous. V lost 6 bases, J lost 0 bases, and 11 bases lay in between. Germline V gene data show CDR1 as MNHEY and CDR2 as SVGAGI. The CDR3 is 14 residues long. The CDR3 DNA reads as TGTGCCAGCAGCCCGGGAGATATGAACACTGAAGCTTTCTTT. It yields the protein CASSPGDMNTEAFF.